The entry that follows covers one T cell receptor (beta chain) sequence. Its cognate antigen is unknown. Additional DNA sequences in this sample encode the identical CDR3. Libraries were prepared by immunoSEQ multiplex PCR; TCRdb keeps only in-frame clonotypes and omits some of them. This sample has roughly 2 million clones, with roughly 96% found just once. These data are taken from a study of shared clonotypes between healthy human individuals. Whole-study results and caveats: Naive subsets tended to show greater estimated richness than memory subsets. In contrast to clonotypes shared by all four donors, non-shared clonotypes had lower generation probabilities.

The specimen sequenced was naive CD4+ T cells sorted from blood. The sample's subset: CD45RA+ positively selected. This sequence was found in a man aged 18 to 29 in good health.

CDR3 DNA sequence: TGTGCCAGCAGCTCAAGCACAGATACGCAGTATTTT. As protein: CASSSSTDTQYF. The rearrangement joins TRBV7-9 to TRBJ2-3; D is unclear. CDR1 and CDR2 from the germline V gene are SEHNR and FQNEAQ (reference sequence). This CDR3 is 12 amino acids long. V gave up 4 bases and J gave up 0 bases, with 2 bases separating them.